This paragraph reports one TCR beta chain. Its target is not known. Produced via immunoSEQ multiplex PCR; TCRdb's table is partial and in-frame only. In the table there are 150,000 to 200,000 clones, 88% of which are singletons. This sample was taken from a study of T cell responses to AZD1222 COVID-19 vaccine. Study outcomes and limitations: CD4 TCRs associated with vaccination spanned spike, dominating at 160-218 and 743-854. Elevations in Spike-specific TCR breadth and depth followed administration of two AZD1222 doses. The donor cohort was predominantly white British with a female majority, and clonal diversity may have been underestimated.

Deletions cut 2 bases from V and 1 base from J, with 8 bases between. The CDR3 is 13 amino acids. The germline V gene encodes CDR1 GTSNPN and CDR2 SVGIG (reference sequence). The sample in question was peripheral blood, obtained on day 0 of AZD1222 vaccination. The TCR was taken from an adult in good health. The genes are TRBV30 and TRBJ1-1; D remains unclear. The CDR3: CAWSFGRNTEAFF. The CDR3 DNA is TGTGCCTGGAGTTTTGGTCGGAACACTGAAGCTTTCTTT.